The present entry profiles one T cell receptor beta chain with its context. The entry originates in a study of blood T cell repertoires in COVID-19. The assay was immunoSEQ multiplex PCR, and TCRdb's table has in-frame clones only and misses some. The data contain over 350,000 clones, roughly nine tenths of them singletons. This CDR3 region has 11 residues. Trimming stripped 6 bases from V and 6 bases from J, with 8 bases between. The chain combines TRBV12-3 or TRBV12-4 with TRBJ1-1; D is unresolved. What was sequenced was PBMCs or T cells enriched from blood (not recorded which). This TCR derives from a woman aged 40 to 50 who had been exposed to COVID-19. DNA of the CDR3: TGTGCCAGCAGACGAGGTTCTGAAGCTTTCTTT. Its translation: CASRRGSEAFF.